A selection of T cell receptor beta chains follows, all from one sample in a study of T-cell reconstitution after alpha-beta-depleted transplantation in children. TCRdb called the PCR reads again in MiXCR, with one record for every CDR3 protein. Of 200,000 to 300,000 distinct CDR3 sequences in the sample, about 25% were seen once. The input for sequencing was PBMCs, taken before TCRalphabeta/CD19-depleted stem cell transplant. These receptor sequences come from a girl aged 2 to 10 with Fanconi anemia, due to receive a stem cell transplant. Each CDR3 is given with its conserved first and last residue. A D gene is named only where the DNA matches it firmly. Expanded clones are given a class, and other clones once, few, many or no size at all.

CDR3aa,CDR3nt,j_gene,v_gene,d_gene,abundance
CSASGQGYEQYF,TGCAGTGCCTCGGGACAGGGGTACGAGCAGTACTTC,TRBJ2-7,TRBV20-1,TRBD1,many
CATQDSGANVLTF,TGTGCCACCCAGGACTCTGGGGCCAACGTCCTGACTTTC,TRBJ2-6,TRBV25-1,.,.
CASSAHLAGGTDTQYF,TGCGCCAGCAGCGCACATTTAGCGGGGGGCACAGATACGCAGTATTTT,TRBJ2-3,TRBV5-1,TRBD2,few
CASSFFGYEQYF,TGTGCCAGCAGTTTTTTTGGGTACGAGCAGTACTTC,TRBJ2-7,TRBV28,.,.
CSARDRGPRGNEAFF,TGCAGTGCTAGAGATAGGGGGCCGAGAGGTAATGAAGCTTTCTTT,TRBJ1-1,TRBV20-1,TRBD1,.
CASSTLGESSYEQYF,TGTGCCAGCAGCACCCTGGGGGAATCAAGCTACGAGCAGTACTTC,TRBJ2-7,TRBV28,.,many
CSALQGDEKLFF,TGCAGTGCTCTACAGGGGGATGAAAAACTGTTTTTT,TRBJ1-4,TRBV20-1,TRBD1,many
CASSLLHGGAYEQYF,TGTGCCAGCAGCCTACTCCACGGGGGGGCCTACGAGCAGTACTTC,TRBJ2-7,TRBV12-3/TRBV12-4,TRBD2,many
CASSLKTGVTQETQYF,TGTGCCAGCAGCTTAAAGACAGGGGTAACGCAAGAGACCCAGTACTTC,TRBJ2-5,TRBV7-9,TRBD1,.
CASSRSTVNTEAFF,TGTGCCAGCAGTCGATCGACAGTGAACACTGAAGCTTTCTTT,TRBJ1-1,TRBV6-6,.,many
CASSVGETQYF,TGTGCCAGCAGTGTGGGAGAGACCCAGTACTTC,TRBJ2-5,TRBV27,.,many
CSVGSGSYEQYF,TGCAGCGTTGGCTCGGGATCCTACGAGCAGTACTTC,TRBJ2-7,TRBV29-1,.,many
CASSLTPPHQAGRTGQFF,TGTGCCAGCAGCTTAACTCCTCCTCACCAAGCGGGTCGAACGGGGCAGTTCTTC,TRBJ2-1,TRBV7-2,.,.
CSAVSGGTETQGVPYEQYF,TGCAGTGCCGTGTCTGGGGGGACAGAGACCCAAGGGGTACCCTACGAGCAGTACTTC,TRBJ2-7,TRBV20-1,.,many
CSVESWTSGSPDTQYF,TGCAGCGTTGAATCCTGGACTAGCGGGAGCCCAGATACGCAGTATTTT,TRBJ2-3,TRBV29-1,TRBD2,many
CASSDKGLAGGQETQYF,TGTGCCAGCAGCGATAAGGGACTAGCGGGGGGACAAGAGACCCAGTACTTC,TRBJ2-5,TRBV28,TRBD2,.
CASSLMGRYTEAFF,TGTGCCAGCAGTTTAATGGGACGGTACACTGAAGCTTTCTTT,TRBJ1-1,TRBV12-3/TRBV12-4,.,many
CTVKTGQSDTQYF,TGCACCGTCAAGACGGGGCAATCAGATACGCAGTATTTT,TRBJ2-3,TRBV29-1,.,.
CSVVVGTDTQYF,TGCAGCGTCGTAGTAGGCACAGATACGCAGTATTTT,TRBJ2-3,TRBV29-1,.,few
CASSLEGTSGTYEQYF,TGTGCCAGCAGTTTAGAAGGGACTAGCGGTACATACGAGCAGTACTTC,TRBJ2-7,TRBV27,TRBD2,many
CASSPPETIYEQYF,TGTGCCAGCTCACCACCGGAGACTATCTACGAGCAGTACTTC,TRBJ2-7,TRBV18,.,.
CSARAGTSGRLEQFF,TGCAGTGCTAGAGCCGGGACTAGCGGGAGACTTGAGCAGTTCTTC,TRBJ2-1,TRBV20-1,TRBD2,once
CASSPRGSIYEQYF,TGTGCCAGCTCACCACGGGGTTCTATCTACGAGCAGTACTTC,TRBJ2-7,TRBV18,.,.
CASSQTGIHEQYF,TGCGCCAGCAGCCAAACAGGGATCCACGAGCAGTACTTC,TRBJ2-7,TRBV10-1,.,few
CASSRQREALQETQYF,TGTGCCAGCAGTCGCCAGCGGGAGGCCCTCCAAGAGACCCAGTACTTC,TRBJ2-5,TRBV6-1,TRBD2,.
CSARWGGSTDTQYF,TGCAGTGCTAGATGGGGCGGGAGCACAGATACGCAGTATTTT,TRBJ2-3,TRBV20-1,.,many
CASSLVKTGFTDTQYF,TGTGCCAGCAGCTTAGTCAAGACAGGGTTCACAGATACGCAGTATTTT,TRBJ2-3,TRBV7-2,TRBD1,many
CSVEGGADTQYF,TGCAGCGTTGAAGGGGGGGCAGATACGCAGTATTTT,TRBJ2-3,TRBV29-1,.,many
CASSLAVGPRLNEQFF,TGCGCCAGCAGCTTGGCCGTGGGACCCAGGTTGAACGAGCAGTTCTTC,TRBJ2-1,TRBV5-1,.,few
CASSQNGLAGRDTQYF,TGTGCCAGCAGCCAAAACGGACTAGCGGGAAGGGATACGCAGTATTTT,TRBJ2-3,TRBV3-1,TRBD2,few
CASSVSHNEQFF,TGCGCCAGCAGCGTATCTCACAATGAGCAGTTCTTC,TRBJ2-1,TRBV5-1,.,many